The 4 T cell receptor beta chains below come from one sample, sequenced in a study of T cell changes during pregnancy in multiple sclerosis. The assay was immunoSEQ multiplex PCR, and TCRdb's table has in-frame clones only and misses some. The profile shows approximately 63,000 clones, roughly 92% of them singletons. The sequencing here drew on peripheral blood, taken in the third trimester of pregnancy. Receptor source: a female donor in good health, enrolled as a control in a pregnancy study.

The V gene is TRBV2, the J gene TRBJ2-1; D is ambiguous. Looked up from germline, CDR1 is SNHLY and CDR2 is FYNNEI. This CDR3 has 13 amino acids. V was clipped by 8 bases and J by 0 bases, with 8 bases between them. CDR3 nucleotide sequence: TGTGCCAGCCGCGTCATCTCCTACAATGAGCAGTTCTTC. It is translated as CASRVISYNEQFF.

The rearrangement uses TRBV4-3 and TRBJ2-7; 11 nucleotides align to TRBD2. Trimming took 1 base from V and 3 from J; bases not matched to a gene: 2. Per the germline V gene, CDR1 is LGHNA and CDR2 is YSLEER. This CDR3 contains 15 residues. The CDR3 loop is CASSQVGLAGYEQYF. CDR3 DNA sequence: TGCGCCAGCAGCCAAGTCGGACTAGCGGGCTACGAGCAGTACTTC.

The chain joins TRBV2 to TRBJ2-7, with TRBD2 matching 7 bases. With 1 base clipped from V and 4 bases from J, the junction kept 10 bases outside the gene matches. CDR1 is SNHLY and CDR2 is FYNNEI in the germline V gene. The length of the CDR3 is 16 residues. The CDR3 loop reads CASSEGFGGSGYEQYF. DNA of the CDR3: TGTGCCAGCAGTGAAGGTTTTGGCGGGAGCGGATACGAGCAGTACTTC. Together with reference TRBV2 and TRBJ2-7, the CDR3 gives the full variable domain: EPEVTQTPSHQVTQMGQEVILRCVPISNHLYFYWYRQILGQKVEFLVSFYNNEISEKSEIFDDQFSVERPDGSNFTLKIRSTKLEDSAMYFCASSEGFGGSGYEQYFGPGTRLTVT.

The chain combines TRBV18 with TRBJ2-2; tentatively, D is TRBD1 (6 bases). The V and J ends lost 5 bases and 4 bases respectively, with 14 bases between them. CDR1 KGHSH and CDR2 LQKENI come from the germline V gene. CDR3 length: 15 residues. The CDR3 nucleotides read TGTGCCAGCTCATCAACCGGGACAAGCACCGGGGAGCTGTTTTTT. This codes for CASSSTGTSTGELFF. Together with reference TRBV18 and TRBJ2-2, the CDR3 gives the full variable domain: NAGVMQNPRHLVRRRGQEARLRCSPMKGHSHVYWYRQLPEEGLKFMVYLQKENIIDESGMPKERFSAEFPKEGPSILRIQQVVRGDSAAYFCASSSTGTSTGELFFGEGSRLTVL.